Below are 28 T cell receptor beta chains sequenced from a single sample in a study of CD8+ T cells in alopecia areata (dated 2018 in TCRdb). Library construction relied on the immunoSEQ multiplex PCR assay. For TCR sequencing, RNA was extracted from every sample and reverse transcribed into cDNA to serve as template. The table comes from immuneACCESS by way of TCRdb, which keeps in-frame sequences with V and J called. Part of the clones is missing from these tables; in studies checked, under half for an unresolved V gene and the rest for unknown reasons. The sample table records about 150,000 clones; 45% to 60% of these occur just once. The top ten hold just under 20% of the sample. The intended sense of this specimen's time point label: baseline before oral tofacitinib. The source was CD8+ T cells sorted from blood, collected at week 0. These receptors were collected from a human donor with alopecia areata.

The chain recombines TRBV5-6 with TRBJ2-7; 8 nucleotides align to TRBD1. The CDR3 extends over 16 amino acids. Trimming cost V 4 bases and J 2 bases; bases outside gene matches: 11. Germline V gene data show CDR1 as SGHDT and CDR2 as YYEEEE. CDR3 DNA sequence: TGTGCCAGCAGCGTCCAACCGGGACAGGAGACCTACGAGCAGTACTTC. Its translation: CASSVQPGQETYEQYF.

A few counts support this clone. The rearrangement joins TRBV25-1 to TRBJ2-5, with D unclear. Germline V gene sequence: CDR1 MGHDK, CDR2 SYGVNS. Trimming took off 9 bases at V and 2 bases at J, with 1 base between the two ends. The CDR3 is made up of 9 amino acids. CDR3 sequence reads: CASQETQYF. The DNA of the CDR3 is TGTGCCAGTCAAGAGACCCAGTACTTC. Looking up the rest from reference TRBV25-1 and TRBJ2-5 gives the full variable domain: EADIYQTPRYLVIGTGKKITLECSQTMGHDKMYWYQQDPGMELHLIHYSYGVNSTEKGDLSSESTVSRIRTEHFPLTLESARPSHTSQYLCASQETQYFGPGTRLLVL.

This clone was counted a few times. In DNA form, the CDR3 reads TGTGCCAGCAGCCAGGGGCTAGGAGCCTACAATGAGCAGTTCTTC. Translated, it gives CASSQGLGAYNEQFF. The chain couples TRBV14 to TRBJ2-1; a possible D gene is TRBD1 (5 bases). This CDR3 contains 15 residues. Germline values: CDR1 SGHDN, CDR2 FVKESK. The V end lost 3 bases, the J end lost 2 bases, and 11 bases lay between the germline ends. The variable domain in full, with the rest retrieved from reference TRBV14 and TRBJ2-1, is EAGVTQFPSHSVIEKGQTVTLRCDPISGHDNLYWYRRVMGKEIKFLLHFVKESKQDESGMPNNRFLAERTGGTYSTLKVQPAELEDSGVYFCASSQGLGAYNEQFFGPGTRLTVL.

This clone has more than one count but fewer than ten. The chain uses TRBV4-3 and TRBJ1-4; the D is unclear. V was cut by 0 bases and J by 7 bases, with 12 bases left in between. CDR1 is LGHNA, CDR2 YSLEER, per germline. The CDR3 consists of 15 residues. The CDR3 DNA reads as TGCGCCAGCAGCCAAGACCGGTCGAGAGGTGAAAAACTGTTTTTT. As protein: CASSQDRSRGEKLFF.

Here the CDR3 DNA reads TGTGCCATCAGCGGACAGACCGGGGAGCTGTTTTTT. Protein product: CAISGQTGELFF. The rearrangement uses TRBV10-3 and TRBJ2-2, with a tentative D call TRBD1 (6 bases). The V end lost 6 bases, the J end lost 5 bases, and 7 bases lay between the germline ends. The CDR3 is 12 amino acids. Germline V gene data show CDR1 as ENHRY and CDR2 as SYGVKD.

J is TRBJ2-5 and V is TRBV5-1, with no clear D. Germline V gives CDR1 SGHRS, CDR2 YFSETQ. CDR3 size: 13 residues. Trimming removed 5 bases from V and 3 bases from J, with 11 bases in between. The CDR3 region is CASSSEVEETQYF. CDR3 coding DNA: TGCGCCAGCAGTTCCGAGGTTGAAGAGACCCAGTACTTC. The full variable domain, completed using reference TRBV5-1 and TRBJ2-5, is KAGVTQTPRYLIKTRGQQVTLSCSPISGHRSVSWYQQTPGQGLQFLFEYFSETQRNKGNFPGRFSGRQFSNSRSEMNVSTLELGDSALYLCASSSEVEETQYFGPGTRLLVL.

The CDR3 region is CAWSGGDSGETQYF. The CDR3, as DNA: TGTGCCTGGAGTGGTGGGGATTCAGGAGAGACCCAGTACTTC. The rearrangement joins TRBV30 to TRBJ2-5; D uncertain. Looked up from germline, CDR1 is GTSNPN and CDR2 is SVGIG (reference sequence). V gave up 1 base and J gave up 4 bases, with 13 bases separating them. The CDR3 extends over 14 amino acids.

This clone was seen more than once but under ten times. The rearrangement links TRBV7-9 to TRBJ1-2, with 10 nucleotides matching TRBD1. This CDR3 contains 12 residues. Losses at the gene ends were 11 bases for V and 6 bases for J; bases not matched to a gene: 6. CDR1 and CDR2 (germline): SEHNR, FQNEAQ (reference sequence). In nucleotides, the CDR3 is TGTGCCGCGGGGGACAGGGGAAATGGCTACACCTTC. Its protein is CAAGDRGNGYTF.

This chain joins TRBV9 and TRBJ2-1, with D hard to call. V gave up 4 bases and J gave up 7 bases, with 15 bases separating them. Germline-derived CDR1 and CDR2 are SGDLS and YYNGEE. The CDR3 is 14 amino acids. This CDR3 reads CASSSPLMPNEQFF. The CDR3 bases are TGTGCCAGCAGCTCCCCGTTGATGCCGAATGAGCAGTTCTTC.

The gene calls are TRBV29-1 and TRBJ1-2; a weak D match, TRBD1 (6 bases). The CDR3 has 13 residues. CDR1 and CDR2 (germline): SQVTM, ANQGSEA. Trimming cost V 4 bases and J 4 bases, with 13 bases left between them. The CDR3 region is CSVVLGGIYGYTF. DNA of the CDR3: TGCAGCGTTGTTTTAGGGGGGATCTATGGCTACACCTTC.

The chain's CDR3 is CASSIRDGTEAFF. The CDR3 region has the DNA TGCGCCAGCAGTATAAGAGACGGCACTGAAGCTTTCTTT. The chain recombines TRBV4-3 with TRBJ1-1; no reliable D call. CDR1 is LGHNA, CDR2 YSLEER, per germline. The V gene lost 6 bases and the J gene lost 4 bases, with 12 bases spanning the gap. The CDR3 has 13 residues.

This clone has a handful of counts. CDR3 nucleotides: TGTGCCTGGAGTGAGTCGGGACTTTCCACAGATACGCAGTATTTT. It encodes CAWSESGLSTDTQYF. The V gene is TRBV30, the J gene TRBJ2-3; TRBD2 might be the D (6 bases). Germline V gives CDR1 GTSNPN, CDR2 SVGIG (reference sequence). Deletions cut 1 base from V and 2 bases from J, with 13 bases between. This CDR3 is built from 15 residues.

V and J are TRBV27 and TRBJ2-5; perhaps TRBD2 as D (6 bases). CDR3 length equals 12 residues. Trimming removed 7 bases from V and 3 bases from J, with 9 bases in between. From germline, CDR1 is MNHEY and CDR2 SMNVEV (reference sequence). CDR3 residues: CASMGGEETQYF. In DNA form, the CDR3 reads TGTGCCAGCATGGGCGGGGAAGAGACCCAGTACTTC.

The gene calls are TRBV14 and TRBJ1-2; D not certain. Trimming removed 0 bases at V and 4 bases at J, with 9 bases between. The CDR3 contains 14 residues. The germline CDR1 and CDR2 sequences are SGHDN and FVKESK. The CDR3 sequence: CASSQDLSSYGYTF. CDR3 bases: TGTGCCAGCAGCCAAGACCTCTCTAGCTATGGCTACACCTTC.

To note about this clone: Other DNA sequences of this sample code for an identical CDR3. This sequence joins TRBV4-3 and TRBJ2-1; D gene unclear. This CDR3 has 13 amino acids. Between the trimmed V and J ends, which lost 2 bases and 5 bases, there was a span of 7 bases. Germline V gene data show CDR1 as LGHNA and CDR2 as YSLEER. This CDR3 is CASSQSLDNEQFF. The DNA for the CDR3 is TGCGCCAGCAGCCAATCCCTTGACAATGAGCAGTTCTTC.

The V call is TRBV29-1, the J call TRBJ1-1; 9 bases are shared with TRBD1. Unmatched junction bases numbered 5, after V lost 2 bases and J lost 1 base. The CDR3 runs 15 residues. Per the germline V gene, CDR1 is SQVTM and CDR2 is ANQGSEA. The CDR3 nucleotides read TGCAGCGTTGAACGACAGGGGGAACGGAACACTGAAGCTTTCTTT. Encoded protein: CSVERQGERNTEAFF. Complete variable domain (other parts from reference TRBV29-1 and TRBJ1-1): SAVISQKPSRDICQRGTSLTIQCQVDSQVTMMFWYRQQPGQSLTLIATANQGSEATYESGFVIDKFPISRPNLTFSTLTVSNMSPEDSSIYLCSVERQGERNTEAFFGQGTRLTVV.

This clone has just a few counts. This rearrangement joins TRBV5-1 to TRBJ2-7; possible D gene TRBD1, 6 bases. Germline-derived CDR1 and CDR2 are SGHRS and YFSETQ. There are 16 residues in the CDR3. V was clipped by 0 bases and J by 5 bases, with 18 bases between them. CDR3 nucleotide sequence: TGCGCCAGCAGCTTGGGTTACAGGGTGAAGGGAAACGAGCAGTACTTC. It translates to CASSLGYRVKGNEQYF.

The chain links TRBV6-5 to TRBJ2-7; D is undetermined. V was cut by 6 bases and J by 3 bases, with 15 bases left in between. This CDR3 is 14 amino acids long. Germline CDR1 is MNHEY and CDR2 is SVGAGI. For the CDR3, the DNA is TGTGCCAGCAGCCCAACGGACGGATTCTACGAGCAGTACTTC. This translates into CASSPTDGFYEQYF.

This clone appeared a single time. This sequence joins TRBV20-1 and TRBJ1-1; D not certain. The germline V gene has CDR1 DFQATT and CDR2 SNEGSKA (reference sequence). CDR3 size: 11 residues. The V end lost 3 bases, the J end lost 7 bases, and 9 bases lay between the germline ends. DNA of the CDR3: TGCAGTGCTAGGCAGAAGCTTGAAGCTTTCTTT. As protein: CSARQKLEAFF.

This chain connects TRBV6-5 to TRBJ2-7; possible D gene TRBD2, 5 bases. V shed 6 bases and J shed 7 bases, with 10 bases lying between them. This CDR3 has 11 amino acids. Germline V gene lookup returns CDR1 MNHEY and CDR2 SVGAGI. CDR3 nucleotide sequence: TGTGCCAGCAGCGCCGGGGTTGAGCAGTACTTC. Its protein is CASSAGVEQYF.

V and J are TRBV5-6 and TRBJ2-7; 8 bases align to TRBD1. In germline, CDR1 is SGHDT, CDR2 YYEEEE. This CDR3 region has 14 residues. Unmatched junction bases numbered 7, after V lost 4 bases and J lost 4 bases. The CDR3 nucleotides are TGTGCCAGCAGCGGCGGACAGGGATGGTACGAGCAGTACTTC. Amino acids: CASSGGQGWYEQYF.

The chain couples TRBV27 to TRBJ2-3; tentative D call: TRBD1 (5 bases). V lost 8 bases and J lost 1, with 7 bases in between. The CDR3 sequence is 12 residues long. CDR1 and CDR2 (germline): MNHEY, SMNVEV (reference sequence). CDR3 region: CASQGGTDTQYF. Written as DNA, the CDR3 is TGTGCCAGCCAGGGTGGCACAGATACGCAGTATTTT.

The rearrangement joins TRBV29-1 to TRBJ1-2; D not resolved. CDR3 size: 11 residues. The germline V gene encodes CDR1 SQVTM and CDR2 ANQGSEA. Trimming took 3 bases from V and 7 from J, leaving 9 bases between them. The CDR3 loop is CSVDSGFGYTF. In DNA form, the CDR3 reads TGCAGCGTTGATTCTGGGTTTGGCTACACCTTC.

This chain uses TRBV13 with TRBJ1-2; D remains unclear. V gave up 1 base and J gave up 4 bases, with 10 bases separating them. Germline V lookup: CDR1 PRHDT, CDR2 FYEKMQ (reference sequence). The CDR3 contains 14 residues. The CDR3 DNA is TGTGCCAGCAGCTTAGTGGCAGAACCCTATGGCTACACCTTC. As protein: CASSLVAEPYGYTF.

This clone has just a few counts. The V gene is TRBV30, the J gene TRBJ1-1, with D perhaps matching TRBD1 (5 bases). The germline V gene has CDR1 GTSNPN and CDR2 SVGIG (reference sequence). The CDR3 covers 15 residues. V gave up 4 bases and J gave up 4 bases, with 19 bases separating them. In DNA, the CDR3 is TGTGCCTGGAAAACTTTAGCAGGGCGTACCACTGAAGCTTTCTTT. This sequence encodes CAWKTLAGRTTEAFF.

This clone was recorded at least ten times. This chain joins TRBV7-7 and TRBJ2-5; 9 nucleotides line up with TRBD1. CDR3 length: 15 amino acids. Germline values: CDR1 SSHAT, CDR2 FNYEAQ (reference sequence). J gave up 5 bases and V 5 bases, and 9 bases lay outside the gene matches. DNA of the CDR3: TGTGCCAGCAGCCAGACAGGGGGGTACGGGGAGACCCAGTACTTC. Amino acids: CASSQTGGYGETQYF.

V gene TRBV29-1 combines with J gene TRBJ2-2; the D gene is possibly TRBD1 (5 bases). Per the germline V gene, CDR1 is SQVTM and CDR2 is ANQGSEA. This CDR3 region has 12 residues. V was cut by 1 base and J by 7 bases, with 7 bases left in between. This CDR3 is CSVEGQYGELFF. The CDR3 DNA sequence: TGCAGCGTTGAAGGACAGTACGGGGAGCTGTTTTTT.

This rearrangement joins TRBV14 to TRBJ1-1, with a tentative D call TRBD1 (5 bases). CDR3 length: 16 amino acids. The V gene lost 4 bases and the J gene lost 1 base, with 16 bases spanning the gap. Germline CDR1 is SGHDN and CDR2 is FVKESK. CDR3 nucleotide sequence: TGTGCCAGCAGCCCAGTTGCCGGGACTGCGAACACTGAAGCTTTCTTT. Encoded protein: CASSPVAGTANTEAFF. Using reference TRBV14 and TRBJ1-1 for the parts outside the CDR3, the full variable domain is EAGVTQFPSHSVIEKGQTVTLRCDPISGHDNLYWYRRVMGKEIKFLLHFVKESKQDESGMPNNRFLAERTGGTYSTLKVQPAELEDSGVYFCASSPVAGTANTEAFFGQGTRLTVV.